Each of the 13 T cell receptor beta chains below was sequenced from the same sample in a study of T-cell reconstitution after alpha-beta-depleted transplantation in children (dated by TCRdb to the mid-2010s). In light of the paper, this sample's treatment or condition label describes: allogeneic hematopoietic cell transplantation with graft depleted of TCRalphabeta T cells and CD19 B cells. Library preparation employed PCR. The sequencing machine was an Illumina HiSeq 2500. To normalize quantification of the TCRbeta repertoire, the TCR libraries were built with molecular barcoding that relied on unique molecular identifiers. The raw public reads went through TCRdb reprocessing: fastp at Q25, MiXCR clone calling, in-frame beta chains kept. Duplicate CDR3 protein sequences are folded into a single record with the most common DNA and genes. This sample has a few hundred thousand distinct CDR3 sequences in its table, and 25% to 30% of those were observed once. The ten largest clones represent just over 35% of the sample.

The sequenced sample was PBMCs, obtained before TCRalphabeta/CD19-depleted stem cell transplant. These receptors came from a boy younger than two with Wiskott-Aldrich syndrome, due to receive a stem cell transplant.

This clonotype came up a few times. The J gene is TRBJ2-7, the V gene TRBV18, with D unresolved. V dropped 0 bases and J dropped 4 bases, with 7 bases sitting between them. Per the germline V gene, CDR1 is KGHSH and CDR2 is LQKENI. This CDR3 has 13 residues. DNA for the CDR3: TGTGCCAGCTCACCACCTAACATTTACGAGCAGTACTTC. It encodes CASSPPNIYEQYF.

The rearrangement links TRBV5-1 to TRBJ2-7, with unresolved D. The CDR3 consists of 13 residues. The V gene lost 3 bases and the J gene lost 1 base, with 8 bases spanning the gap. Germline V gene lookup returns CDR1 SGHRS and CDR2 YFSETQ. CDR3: CASSSRASYEQYF. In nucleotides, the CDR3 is TGCGCCAGCAGCTCCCGGGCGTCCTACGAGCAGTACTTC.

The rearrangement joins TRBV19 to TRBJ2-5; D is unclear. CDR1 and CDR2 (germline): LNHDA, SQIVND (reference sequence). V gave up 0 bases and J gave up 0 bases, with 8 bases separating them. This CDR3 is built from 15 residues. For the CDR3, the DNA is TGTGCCAGTAGTATAGAAGCCGACAACCAAGAGACCCAGTACTTC. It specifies CASSIEADNQETQYF. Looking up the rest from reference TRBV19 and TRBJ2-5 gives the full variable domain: DGGITQSPKYLFRKEGQNVTLSCEQNLNHDAMYWYRQDPGQGLRLIYYSQIVNDFQKGDIAEGYSVSREKKESFPLTVTSAQKNPTAFYLCASSIEADNQETQYFGPGTRLLVL.

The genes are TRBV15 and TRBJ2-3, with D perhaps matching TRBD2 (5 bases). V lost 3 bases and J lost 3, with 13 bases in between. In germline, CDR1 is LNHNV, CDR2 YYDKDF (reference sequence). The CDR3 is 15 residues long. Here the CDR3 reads CATSSRTGFTDTQYF. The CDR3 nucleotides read TGTGCCACCAGCAGTAGGACGGGGTTTACAGATACGCAGTATTTT.

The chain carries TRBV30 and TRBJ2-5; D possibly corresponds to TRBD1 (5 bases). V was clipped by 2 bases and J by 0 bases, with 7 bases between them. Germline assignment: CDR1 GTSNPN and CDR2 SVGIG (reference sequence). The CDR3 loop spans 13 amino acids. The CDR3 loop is CAWSPGYQETQYF. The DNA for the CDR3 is TGTGCCTGGAGTCCAGGGTACCAAGAGACCCAGTACTTC.

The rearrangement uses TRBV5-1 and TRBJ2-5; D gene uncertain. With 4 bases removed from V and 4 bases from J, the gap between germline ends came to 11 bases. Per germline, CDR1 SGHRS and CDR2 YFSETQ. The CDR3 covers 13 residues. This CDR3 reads CASSPTMLETQYF. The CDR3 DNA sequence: TGCGCCAGCAGCCCCACCATGTTAGAGACCCAGTACTTC. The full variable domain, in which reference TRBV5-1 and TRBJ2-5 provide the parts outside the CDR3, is KAGVTQTPRYLIKTRGQQVTLSCSPISGHRSVSWYQQTPGQGLQFLFEYFSETQRNKGNFPGRFSGRQFSNSRSEMNVSTLELGDSALYLCASSPTMLETQYFGPGTRLLVL.

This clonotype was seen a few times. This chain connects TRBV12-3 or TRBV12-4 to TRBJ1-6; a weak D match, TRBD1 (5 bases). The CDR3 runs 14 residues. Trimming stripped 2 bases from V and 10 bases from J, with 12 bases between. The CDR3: CASSLSGARSPLHF. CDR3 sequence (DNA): TGTGCCAGCAGTTTATCTGGGGCTCGGTCACCCCTCCACTTT.

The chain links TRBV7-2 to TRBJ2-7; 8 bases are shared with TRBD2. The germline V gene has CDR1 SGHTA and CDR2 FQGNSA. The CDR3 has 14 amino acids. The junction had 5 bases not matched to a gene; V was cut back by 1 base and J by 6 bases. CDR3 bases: TGTGCCAGCAGCTTAGTGGGACTAGTCTTCGAGCAGTACTTC. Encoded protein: CASSLVGLVFEQYF.

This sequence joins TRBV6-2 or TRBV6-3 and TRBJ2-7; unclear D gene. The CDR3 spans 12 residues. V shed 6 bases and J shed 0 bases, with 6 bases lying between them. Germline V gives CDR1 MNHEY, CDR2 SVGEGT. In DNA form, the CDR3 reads TGTGCCAGCAGGACCACCTCCTACGAGCAGTACTTC. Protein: CASRTTSYEQYF.

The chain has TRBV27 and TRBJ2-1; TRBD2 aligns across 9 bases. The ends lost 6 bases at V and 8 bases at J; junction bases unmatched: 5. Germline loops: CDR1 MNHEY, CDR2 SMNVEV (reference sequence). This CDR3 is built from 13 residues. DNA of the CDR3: TGTGCCAGCAGGAGACGGACTAGCGATGAGCAGTTCTTC. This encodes CASRRRTSDEQFF.

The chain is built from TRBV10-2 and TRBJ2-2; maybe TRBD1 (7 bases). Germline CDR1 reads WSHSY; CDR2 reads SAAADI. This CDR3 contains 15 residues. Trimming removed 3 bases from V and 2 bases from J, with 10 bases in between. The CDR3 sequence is CASSDRGVNTGELFF. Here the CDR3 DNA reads TGCGCCAGCAGTGACAGGGGGGTAAACACCGGGGAGCTGTTTTTT.

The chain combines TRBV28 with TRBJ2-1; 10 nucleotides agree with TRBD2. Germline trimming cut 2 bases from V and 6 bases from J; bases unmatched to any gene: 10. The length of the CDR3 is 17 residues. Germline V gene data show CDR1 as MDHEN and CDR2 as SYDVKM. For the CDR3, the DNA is TGTGCCAGCAGTTTACTAGCGGGAGACGTAGATCGCAATGAGCAGTTCTTC. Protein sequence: CASSLLAGDVDRNEQFF. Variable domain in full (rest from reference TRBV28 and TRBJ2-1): DVKVTQSSRYLVKRTGEKVFLECVQDMDHENMFWYRQDPGLGLRLIYFSYDVKMKEKGDIPEGYSVSREKKERFSLILESASTNQTSMYLCASSLLAGDVDRNEQFFGPGTRLTVL.

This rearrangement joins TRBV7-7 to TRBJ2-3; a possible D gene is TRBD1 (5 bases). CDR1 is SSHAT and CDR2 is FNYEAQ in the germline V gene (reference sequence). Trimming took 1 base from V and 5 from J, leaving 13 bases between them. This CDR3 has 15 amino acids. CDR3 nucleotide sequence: TGTGCCAGCAGCTTAGAGGGGCTCGGCCAAGATACGCAGTATTTT. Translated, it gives CASSLEGLGQDTQYF.